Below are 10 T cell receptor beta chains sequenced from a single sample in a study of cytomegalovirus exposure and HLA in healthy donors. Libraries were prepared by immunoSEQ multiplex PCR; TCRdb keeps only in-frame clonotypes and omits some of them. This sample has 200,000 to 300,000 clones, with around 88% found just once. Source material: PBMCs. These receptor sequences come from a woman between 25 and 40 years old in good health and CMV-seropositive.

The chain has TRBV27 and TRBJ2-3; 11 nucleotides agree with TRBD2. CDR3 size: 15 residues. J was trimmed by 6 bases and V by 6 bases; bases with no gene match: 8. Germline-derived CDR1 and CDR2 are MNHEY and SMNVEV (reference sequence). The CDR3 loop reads CASSLGASGRDTQYF. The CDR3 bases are TGTGCCAGCAGCCTAGGGGCTAGCGGGAGGGATACGCAGTATTTT.

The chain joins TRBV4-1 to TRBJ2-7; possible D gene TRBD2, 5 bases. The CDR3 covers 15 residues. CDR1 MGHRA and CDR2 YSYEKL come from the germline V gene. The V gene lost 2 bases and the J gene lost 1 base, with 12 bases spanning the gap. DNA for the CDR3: TGCGCCAGCAGCCAAATGGGAGTTGGGTCCTACGAGCAGTACTTC. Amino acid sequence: CASSQMGVGSYEQYF.

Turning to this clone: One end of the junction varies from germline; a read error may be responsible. The chain's CDR3 is CASSLSGGGVKTEAFF. CDR3 coding DNA: TGTGCCAGCAGCTTATCGGGGGGCGGGGTGAAGACTGAAGCTTTCTTT. The V and J genes are TRBV7-3 and TRBJ1-1; TRBD1 might be the D (6 bases). The V gene's germline CDR1 is SGHTA and CDR2 FQGTGA. CDR3 length: 16 residues.

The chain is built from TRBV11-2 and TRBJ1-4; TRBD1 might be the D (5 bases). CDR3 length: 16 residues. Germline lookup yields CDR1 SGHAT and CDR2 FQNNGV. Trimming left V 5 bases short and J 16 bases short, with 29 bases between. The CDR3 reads CASSPNPAGTAAPTFF. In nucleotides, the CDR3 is TGTGCCAGCAGCCCGAACCCCGCCGGGACTGCCGCCCCAACGTTTTTT.

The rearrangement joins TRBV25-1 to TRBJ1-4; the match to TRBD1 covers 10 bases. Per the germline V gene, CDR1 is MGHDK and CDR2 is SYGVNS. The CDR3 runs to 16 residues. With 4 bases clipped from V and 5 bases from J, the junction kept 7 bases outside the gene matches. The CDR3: CASSVRLGQGNEKLFF. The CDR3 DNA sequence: TGTGCCAGCAGTGTACGCTTGGGACAGGGGAATGAAAAACTGTTTTTT.

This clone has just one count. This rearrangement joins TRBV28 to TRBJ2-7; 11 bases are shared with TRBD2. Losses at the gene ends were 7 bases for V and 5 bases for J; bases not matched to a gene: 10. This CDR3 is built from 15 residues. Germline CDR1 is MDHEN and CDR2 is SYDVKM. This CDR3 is CASIKTSGSSHEQYF. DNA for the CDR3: TGTGCCAGCATTAAAACTAGCGGGAGTTCCCACGAGCAGTACTTC.

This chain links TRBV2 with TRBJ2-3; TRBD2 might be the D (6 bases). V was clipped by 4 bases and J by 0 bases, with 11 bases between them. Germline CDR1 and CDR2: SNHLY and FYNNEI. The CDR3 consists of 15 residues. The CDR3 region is CASSAWRGSTDTQYF. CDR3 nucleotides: TGTGCCAGCAGTGCCTGGCGGGGTAGCACAGATACGCAGTATTTT.

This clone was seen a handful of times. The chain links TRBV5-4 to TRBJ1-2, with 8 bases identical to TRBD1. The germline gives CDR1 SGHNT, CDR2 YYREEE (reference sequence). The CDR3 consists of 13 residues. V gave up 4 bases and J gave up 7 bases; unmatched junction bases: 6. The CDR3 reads CASSLDRDAGYTF. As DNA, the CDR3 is TGTGCCAGCAGCCTGGACAGGGATGCTGGCTACACCTTC.

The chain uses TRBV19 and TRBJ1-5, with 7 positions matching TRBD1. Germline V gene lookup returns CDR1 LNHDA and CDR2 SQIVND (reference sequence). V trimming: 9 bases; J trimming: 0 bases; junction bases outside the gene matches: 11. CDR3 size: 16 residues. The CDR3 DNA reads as TGTGCCAGAAGGGGGCTCCTCGAATATAGCAATCAGCCCCAGCATTTT. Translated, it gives CARRGLLEYSNQPQHF.

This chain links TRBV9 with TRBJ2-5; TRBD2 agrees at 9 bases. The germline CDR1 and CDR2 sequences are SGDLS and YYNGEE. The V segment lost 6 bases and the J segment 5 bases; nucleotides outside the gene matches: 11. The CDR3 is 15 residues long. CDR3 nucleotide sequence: TGTGCCAGCACCTGGACTAGCGTCCCGGGGGAGACCCAGTACTTC. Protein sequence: CASTWTSVPGETQYF.